The 14 T cell receptor beta chains below come from one sample, sequenced in a study of CD8 T cells in ankylosing spondylitis. TCRdb reprocessed the 5' RACE reads via MiXCR and lists one record per CDR3 protein. The sample carries under 200,000 distinct CDR3 sequences, roughly 13% recorded once. Material for sequencing was blood, either unsorted or a sorted T cell fraction (not recorded which). These receptors originate from a female donor with ankylosing spondylitis or in good health (not recorded which).

The table lists this clonotype with many counts. The rearrangement uses TRBV5-1 and TRBJ2-3; 8 bases line up with TRBD2. This CDR3 comprises 15 residues. Germline V gene lookup returns CDR1 SGHRS and CDR2 YFSETQ. Germline trimming cut 0 bases from V and 3 bases from J; bases unmatched to any gene: 3. CDR3 loop: CASSLAAGETDTQYF. The CDR3 nucleotides read TGCGCCAGCAGCTTGGCAGCGGGAGAAACAGATACGCAGTATTTT.

In this sample, this clonotype turned up many times. The rearrangement uses TRBV6-2 or TRBV6-3 and TRBJ1-1, with unresolved D. The CDR3 sequence is 14 residues long. The germline gives CDR1 MNHEY, CDR2 SVGEGT. V was cut by 2 bases and J by 4 bases, with 11 bases left in between. The CDR3 DNA is TGTGCCAGCAGTTACGGGAGGTCCGCCACTGAAGCTTTCTTT. The encoded protein is CASSYGRSATEAFF.

A few counts support this clonotype. The V call is TRBV18, the J call TRBJ2-1; D unclear. The CDR3 is 14 residues long. The germline gives CDR1 KGHSH, CDR2 LQKENI. Trimming shortened V by 0 bases and J by 6 bases, and 9 bases separated the two germline ends. As DNA, the CDR3 is TGTGCCAGCTCACCACCGACTGCTCGCAATGAGCAGTTCTTC. Translation: CASSPPTARNEQFF.

The chain couples TRBV7-9 to TRBJ1-2, with no clear D. The V and J ends lost 3 bases and 2 bases respectively, with 13 bases between them. The CDR3 spans 15 residues. CDR1 is SEHNR and CDR2 is FQNEAQ in the germline V gene (reference sequence). The CDR3 region is CASSFPGGRNYGYTF. The DNA of the CDR3 is TGTGCCAGCAGCTTTCCAGGAGGGAGAAACTATGGCTACACCTTC.

This clonotype occurred many times. This chain connects TRBV10-3 to TRBJ2-7; D unclear. Germline V gene data show CDR1 as ENHRY and CDR2 as SYGVKD. The CDR3 runs to 12 residues. The germline V and J ends were trimmed by 6 bases and 3 bases, with 9 bases remaining between them. DNA of the CDR3: TGTGCCATCAGCCCGACTTTCTACGAGCAGTACTTC. This gives the protein CAISPTFYEQYF.

This clonotype has a count of ten or more. This chain links TRBV14 with TRBJ2-1, with D perhaps matching TRBD1 (5 bases). Germline CDR1 SGHDN, CDR2 FVKESK. There are 15 residues in the CDR3. V was shortened by 3 bases and J by 3 bases, with 12 bases between the two germline ends. For the CDR3, the DNA is TGTGCCAGCAGCCAGTTGGGGCGCGACTACAATGAGCAGTTCTTC. Translation gives CASSQLGRDYNEQFF.

This clonotype was observed a handful of times. The V call is TRBV7-9, the J call TRBJ2-7; 8 bases fit TRBD2. This CDR3 has 11 residues. Germline V gene sequence: CDR1 SEHNR, CDR2 FQNEAQ (reference sequence). J gave up 5 bases and V 11 bases, and 5 bases lay outside the gene matches. The CDR3 reads CAGGRYDEQYF. CDR3 nucleotides: TGTGCCGGCGGGAGGTACGACGAGCAGTACTTC.

This clonotype was recorded many times. The chain carries TRBV28 and TRBJ2-5; D is perhaps TRBD1 (5 bases). V lost 5 bases and J lost 4, with 14 bases in between. The CDR3 has 14 residues. From germline, CDR1 is MDHEN and CDR2 SYDVKM. The DNA of the CDR3 is TGTGCCAGCAGTACTCCGGACAACCGAGAGACCCAGTACTTC. Its translation: CASSTPDNRETQYF. The whole variable domain, filled in from reference TRBV28 and TRBJ2-5, reads DVKVTQSSRYLVKRTGEKVFLECVQDMDHENMFWYRQDPGLGLRLIYFSYDVKMKEKGDIPEGYSVSREKKERFSLILESASTNQTSMYLCASSTPDNRETQYFGPGTRLLVL.

V is TRBV18 and J is TRBJ2-1, with D possibly being TRBD1 (6 bases). This CDR3 spans 12 amino acids. CDR1 is KGHSH and CDR2 is LQKENI in the germline V gene. The V end was cut by 5 bases, the J end by 6 bases, with 8 bases between. For the CDR3, the DNA is TGTGCCAGCTCAAACAGGGTCAATGAGCAGTTCTTC. Protein: CASSNRVNEQFF. Full variable domain (rest looked up from reference TRBV18 and TRBJ2-1): NAGVMQNPRHLVRRRGQEARLRCSPMKGHSHVYWYRQLPEEGLKFMVYLQKENIIDESGMPKERFSAEFPKEGPSILRIQQVVRGDSAAYFCASSNRVNEQFFGPGTRLTVL.

The V and J genes are TRBV5-4 and TRBJ2-1; tentatively, D is TRBD2 (5 bases). This CDR3 spans 17 amino acids. Trimming left V 0 bases short and J 4 bases short, with 17 bases between. Germline-derived CDR1 and CDR2 are SGHNT and YYREEE (reference sequence). This CDR3 is CASSLGGTASPYNEQFF. CDR3 coding DNA: TGTGCCAGCAGCTTGGGAGGTACGGCTAGCCCATACAATGAGCAGTTCTTC.

This clonotype came up many times. The chain carries TRBV6-5 and TRBJ1-2; TRBD1 aligns across 8 bases. Unmatched junction bases numbered 0, after V lost 2 bases and J lost 4 bases. CDR1 and CDR2 from the germline V gene are MNHEY and SVGAGI. The CDR3 consists of 13 residues. The CDR3 region is CASSYTGGYGYTF. CDR3 nucleotides: TGTGCCAGCAGTTACACAGGGGGCTATGGCTACACCTTC.

This clonotype appeared many times. The chain is built from TRBV5-1 and TRBJ1-3; weak D call: TRBD1 (5 bases). The germline V and J ends were trimmed by 0 bases and 4 bases, with 8 bases remaining between them. The CDR3 length is 14 residues. Germline CDR1 and CDR2: SGHRS and YFSETQ. In DNA form, the CDR3 reads TGCGCCAGCAGCTTGGCAGGGACGGGAAACACCATATATTTT. This codes for CASSLAGTGNTIYF.

This chain links TRBV5-6 with TRBJ2-1; TRBD2 matches at 10 bases. There are 15 residues in the CDR3. Per the germline V gene, CDR1 is SGHDT and CDR2 is YYEEEE. V shed 4 bases and J 6 bases; nucleotides not matched to a gene: 7. The CDR3 here is CASSLSGRVGNEQFF. Here the CDR3 DNA reads TGTGCCAGCAGCCTCAGCGGGAGGGTCGGCAATGAGCAGTTCTTC.

This clonotype was detected many times. The chain uses TRBV29-1 and TRBJ2-3, with a possible D match to TRBD2 (6 bases). CDR3 length: 13 residues. Germline V CDR1 and CDR2: SQVTM, ANQGSEA. V was shortened by 4 bases and J by 1 base, with 9 bases between the two germline ends. Written as DNA, the CDR3 is TGCAGCGTTGCCGGGAGTCGCACAGATACGCAGTATTTT. This encodes CSVAGSRTDTQYF.